This T cell receptor beta chain was found in a study of blood T cell repertoires in COVID-19. Across the study: Donors in the United States, Italy and Spain gave samples during acute or convalescent COVID-19. PBMCs, B-cell-depleted T cells, or T cells provided the cDNA or gDNA that made up the material.

The CDR3 is 15 residues long. Per germline, CDR1 MNHEY and CDR2 SMNVEV (reference sequence). Trimming took 4 bases from V and 4 from J; bases not matched to a gene: 3. In the original workflow: The assay estimated nucleated cells by amplifying reference gene primers. Here immunoSEQ multiplex PCR was the method, and the copy in TCRdb shows in-frame clones only, minus some. That table furnishes V, J and clone size, whereas the DNA furnished D and trimming. Of about 190,000 clones listed, around 90% were seen once; the top ten hold roughly 0.56%. The sequenced material came from peripheral blood. The rearrangement uses TRBV27 and TRBJ2-1, with 11 bases identical to TRBD1. This clonotype was obtained from a man aged 50 to 60 with acute or convalescent COVID-19. DNA of the CDR3: TGTGCCAGCAGTTGGGGGACAGGGGGGTACAATGAGCAGTTCTTC. Its translation is CASSWGTGGYNEQFF.